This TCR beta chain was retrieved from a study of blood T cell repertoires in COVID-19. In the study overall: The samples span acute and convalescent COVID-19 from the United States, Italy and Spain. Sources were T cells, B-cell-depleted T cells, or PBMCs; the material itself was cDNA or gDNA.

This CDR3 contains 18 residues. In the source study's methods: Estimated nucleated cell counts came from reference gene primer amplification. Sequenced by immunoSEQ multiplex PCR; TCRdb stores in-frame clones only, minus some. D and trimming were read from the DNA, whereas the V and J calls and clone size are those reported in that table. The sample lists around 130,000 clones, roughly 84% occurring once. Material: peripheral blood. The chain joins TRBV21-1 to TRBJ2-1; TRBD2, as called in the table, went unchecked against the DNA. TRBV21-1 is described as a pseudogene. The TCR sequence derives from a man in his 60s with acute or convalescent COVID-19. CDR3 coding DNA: TGTGCCAGCAGCAAACAAGGGTCTAGCCCCCCTCCCTACAATGAGCAGTTCTTC. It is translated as CASSKQGSSPPPYNEQFF.